This T cell receptor beta chain was sequenced during a study of beta chain features in type 1 diabetes. Study as a whole: All samples together contributed about 100,000,000 sorted cells for examination.

Study-wide points: With patients and controls alike, PCR might favor shorter templates to an equal degree. Patients showed naive, central memory and Treg TCRB repertoires that appeared more similar than those of healthy donors.

The authors took one heparinised blood draw, averaging about 120 mL, from each donor. CDR3 size: 11 residues. Germline values: CDR1 WNHNN, CDR2 SYGVQD (reference sequence). The V end was cut by 8 bases, the J end by 6 bases, with 8 bases between. Expressed TCRB transcripts were sequenced because the isolated RNA had all been reverse transcribed beforehand. Assay: immunoSEQ multiplex PCR; the TCRdb copy retains only in-frame clones and omits some. Altogether about 200,000 clones are present, under 13% being singletons, with the ten largest covering approximately 1.3%. In regard to this clone: Its antigen is not identified.

Sample: central memory CD4+ T cells from blood. This TCR was recovered from a man younger than 30 in good health. The chain uses TRBV10-1 and TRBJ2-1; D possibly corresponds to TRBD1 (6 bases). The CDR3 DNA reads as TGCGCCAGCGGCAGGGGCAATGAGCAGTTCTTC. Its protein product is CASGRGNEQFF.